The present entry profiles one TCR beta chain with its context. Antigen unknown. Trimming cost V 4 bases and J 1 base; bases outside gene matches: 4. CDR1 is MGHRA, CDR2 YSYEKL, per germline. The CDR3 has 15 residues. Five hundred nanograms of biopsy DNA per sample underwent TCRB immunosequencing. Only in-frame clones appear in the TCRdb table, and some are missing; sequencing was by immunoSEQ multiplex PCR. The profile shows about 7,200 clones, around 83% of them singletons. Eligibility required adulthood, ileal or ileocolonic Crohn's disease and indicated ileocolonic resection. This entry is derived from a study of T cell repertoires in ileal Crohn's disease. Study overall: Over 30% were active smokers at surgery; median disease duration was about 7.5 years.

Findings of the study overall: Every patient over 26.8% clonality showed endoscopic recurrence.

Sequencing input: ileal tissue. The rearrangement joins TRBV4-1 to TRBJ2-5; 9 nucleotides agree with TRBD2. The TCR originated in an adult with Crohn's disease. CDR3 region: CASSPLTSGQETQYF. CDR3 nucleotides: TGCGCCAGCAGCCCCCTGACTAGCGGCCAAGAGACCCAGTACTTC.